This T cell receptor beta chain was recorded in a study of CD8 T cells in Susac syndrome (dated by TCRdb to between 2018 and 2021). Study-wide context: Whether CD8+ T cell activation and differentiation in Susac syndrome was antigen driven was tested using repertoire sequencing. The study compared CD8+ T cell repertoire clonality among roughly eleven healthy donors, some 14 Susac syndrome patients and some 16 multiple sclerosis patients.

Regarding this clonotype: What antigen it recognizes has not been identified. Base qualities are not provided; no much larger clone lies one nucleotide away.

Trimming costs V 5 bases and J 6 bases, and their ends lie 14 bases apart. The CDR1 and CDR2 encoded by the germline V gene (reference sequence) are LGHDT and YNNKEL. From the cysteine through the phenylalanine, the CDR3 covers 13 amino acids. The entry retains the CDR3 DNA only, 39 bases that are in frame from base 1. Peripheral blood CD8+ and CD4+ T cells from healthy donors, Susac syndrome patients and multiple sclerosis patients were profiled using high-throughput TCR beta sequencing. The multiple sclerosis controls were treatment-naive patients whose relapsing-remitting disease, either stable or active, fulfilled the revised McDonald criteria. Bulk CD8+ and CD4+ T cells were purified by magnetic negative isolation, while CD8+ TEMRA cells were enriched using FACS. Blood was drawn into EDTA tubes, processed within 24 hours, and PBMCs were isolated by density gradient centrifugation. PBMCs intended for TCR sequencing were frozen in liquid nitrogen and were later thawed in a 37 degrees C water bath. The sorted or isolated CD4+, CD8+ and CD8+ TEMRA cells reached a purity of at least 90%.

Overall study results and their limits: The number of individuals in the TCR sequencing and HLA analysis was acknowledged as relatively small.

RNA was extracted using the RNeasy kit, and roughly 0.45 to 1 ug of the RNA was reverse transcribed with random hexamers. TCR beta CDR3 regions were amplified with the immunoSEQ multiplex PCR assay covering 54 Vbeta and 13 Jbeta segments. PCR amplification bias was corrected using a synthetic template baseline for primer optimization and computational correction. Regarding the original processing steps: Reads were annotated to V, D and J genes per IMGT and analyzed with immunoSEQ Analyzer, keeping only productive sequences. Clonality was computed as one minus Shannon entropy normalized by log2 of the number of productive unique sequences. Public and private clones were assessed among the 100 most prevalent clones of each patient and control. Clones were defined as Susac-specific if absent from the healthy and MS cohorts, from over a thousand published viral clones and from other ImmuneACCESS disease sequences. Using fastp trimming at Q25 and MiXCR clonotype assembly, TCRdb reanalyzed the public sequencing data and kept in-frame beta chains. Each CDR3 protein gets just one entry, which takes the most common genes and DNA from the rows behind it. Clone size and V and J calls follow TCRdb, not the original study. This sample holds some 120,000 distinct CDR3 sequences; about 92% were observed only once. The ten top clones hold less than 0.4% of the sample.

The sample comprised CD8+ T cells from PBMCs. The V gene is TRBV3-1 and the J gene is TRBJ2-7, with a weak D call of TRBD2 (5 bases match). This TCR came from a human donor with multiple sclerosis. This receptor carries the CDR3 CASSESLGSEQYF. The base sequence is TGTGCCAGCAGCGAAAGTCTGGGGAGCGAGCAGTACTTC.